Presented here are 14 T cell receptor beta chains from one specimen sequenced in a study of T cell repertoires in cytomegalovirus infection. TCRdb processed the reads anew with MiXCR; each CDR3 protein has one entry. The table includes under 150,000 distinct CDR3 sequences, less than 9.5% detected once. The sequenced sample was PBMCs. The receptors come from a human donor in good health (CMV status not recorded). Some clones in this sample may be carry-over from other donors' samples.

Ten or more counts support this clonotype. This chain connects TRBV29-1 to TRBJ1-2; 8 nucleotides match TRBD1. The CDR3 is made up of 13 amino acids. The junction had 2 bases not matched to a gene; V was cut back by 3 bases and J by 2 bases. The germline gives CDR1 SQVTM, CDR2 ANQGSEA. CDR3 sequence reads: CSVDRDRNYGYTF. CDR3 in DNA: TGCAGCGTTGACAGGGACAGGAACTATGGCTACACCTTC.

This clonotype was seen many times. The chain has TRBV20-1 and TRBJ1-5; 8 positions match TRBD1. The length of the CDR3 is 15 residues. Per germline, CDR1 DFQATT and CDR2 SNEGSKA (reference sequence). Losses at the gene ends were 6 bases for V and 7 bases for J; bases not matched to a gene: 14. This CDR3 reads CSAPGQGRGDQPQHF. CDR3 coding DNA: TGCAGTGCCCCCGGACAGGGAAGAGGGGACCAGCCCCAGCATTTT.

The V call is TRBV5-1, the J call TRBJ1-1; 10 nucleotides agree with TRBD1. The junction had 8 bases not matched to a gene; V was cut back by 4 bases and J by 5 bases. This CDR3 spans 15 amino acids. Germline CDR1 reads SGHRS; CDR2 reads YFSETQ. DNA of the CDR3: TGCGCCAGCAGCCGATGGGACAGGGGCCGGACTGAAGCTTTCTTT. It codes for CASSRWDRGRTEAFF.

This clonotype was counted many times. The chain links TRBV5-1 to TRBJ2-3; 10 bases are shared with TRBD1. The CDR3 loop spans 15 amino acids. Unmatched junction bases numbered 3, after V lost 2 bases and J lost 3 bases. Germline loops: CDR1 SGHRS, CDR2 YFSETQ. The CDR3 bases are TGCGCCAGCAGCTTCCCGGGACAGGGGACAGATACGCAGTATTTT. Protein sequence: CASSFPGQGTDTQYF.

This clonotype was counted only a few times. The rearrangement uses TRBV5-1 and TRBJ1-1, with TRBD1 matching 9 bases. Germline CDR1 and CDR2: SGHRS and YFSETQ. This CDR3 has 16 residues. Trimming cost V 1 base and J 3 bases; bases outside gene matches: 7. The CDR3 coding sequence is TGCGCCAGCAGCTTGTCTCGTACAGGGGGCGACACTGAAGCTTTCTTT. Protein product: CASSLSRTGGDTEAFF.

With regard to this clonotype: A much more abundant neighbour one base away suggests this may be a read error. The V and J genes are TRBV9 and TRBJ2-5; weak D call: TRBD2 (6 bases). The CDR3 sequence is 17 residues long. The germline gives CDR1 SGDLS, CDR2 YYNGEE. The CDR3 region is CANSVDVQGGLQETQYF. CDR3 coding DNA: TGTGCCAACAGCGTAGACGTCCAGGGAGGCTTACAAGAGACCCAGTACTTC.

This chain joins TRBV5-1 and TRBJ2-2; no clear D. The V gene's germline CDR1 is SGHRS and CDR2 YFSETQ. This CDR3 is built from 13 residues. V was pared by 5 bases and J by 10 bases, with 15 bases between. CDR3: CASSQLSGEELFF. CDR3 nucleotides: TGCGCCAGCAGTCAACTCTCGGGCGAGGAGCTGTTTTTT. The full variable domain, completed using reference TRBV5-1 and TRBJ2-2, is KAGVTQTPRYLIKTRGQQVTLSCSPISGHRSVSWYQQTPGQGLQFLFEYFSETQRNKGNFPGRFSGRQFSNSRSEMNVSTLELGDSALYLCASSQLSGEELFFGEGSRLTVL.

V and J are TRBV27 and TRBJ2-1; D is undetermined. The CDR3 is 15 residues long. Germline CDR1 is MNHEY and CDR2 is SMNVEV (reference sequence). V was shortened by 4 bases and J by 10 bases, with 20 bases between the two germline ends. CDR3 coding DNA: TGTGCCAGCAGTTATTCGACCCCAGGTGGAGAAGAGCAGTTCTTC. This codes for CASSYSTPGGEEQFF.

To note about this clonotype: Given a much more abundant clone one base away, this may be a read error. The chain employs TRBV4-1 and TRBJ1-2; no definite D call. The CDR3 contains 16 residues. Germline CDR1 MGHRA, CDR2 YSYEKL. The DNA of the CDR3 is TGTGCCAGCAGCCAGACAATTCAGACGGACTACTATGGCTACACCTTC. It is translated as CASSQTIQTDYYGYTF.

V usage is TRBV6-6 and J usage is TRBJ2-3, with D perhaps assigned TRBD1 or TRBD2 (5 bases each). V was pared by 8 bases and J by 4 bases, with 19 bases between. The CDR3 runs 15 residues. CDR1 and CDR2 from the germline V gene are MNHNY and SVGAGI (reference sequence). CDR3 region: CASPREGWDADTQYF. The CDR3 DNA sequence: TGTGCCAGCCCCAGGGAAGGTTGGGACGCAGATACGCAGTATTTT.

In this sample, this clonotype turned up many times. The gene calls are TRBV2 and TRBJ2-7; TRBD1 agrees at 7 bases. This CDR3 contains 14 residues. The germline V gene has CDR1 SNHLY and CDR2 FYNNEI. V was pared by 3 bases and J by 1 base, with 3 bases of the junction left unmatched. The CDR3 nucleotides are TGTGCCAGCAGTGAGTTGGGACAGTCCTACGAGCAGTACTTC. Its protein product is CASSELGQSYEQYF.

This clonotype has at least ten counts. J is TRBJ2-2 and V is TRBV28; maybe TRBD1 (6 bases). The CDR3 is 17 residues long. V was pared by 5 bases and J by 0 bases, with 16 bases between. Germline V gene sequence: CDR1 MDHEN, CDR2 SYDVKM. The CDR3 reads CASSPPRGTTNTGELFF. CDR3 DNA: TGTGCCAGCAGTCCACCCCGTGGGACAACGAACACCGGGGAGCTGTTTTTT.

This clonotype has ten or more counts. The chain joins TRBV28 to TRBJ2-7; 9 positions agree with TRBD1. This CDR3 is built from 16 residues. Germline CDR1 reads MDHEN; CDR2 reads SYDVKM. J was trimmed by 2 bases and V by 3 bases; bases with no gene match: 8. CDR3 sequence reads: CASSLEGQGTPYEQYF. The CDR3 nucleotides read TGTGCCAGCAGTTTGGAGGGACAGGGTACCCCCTACGAGCAGTACTTC.

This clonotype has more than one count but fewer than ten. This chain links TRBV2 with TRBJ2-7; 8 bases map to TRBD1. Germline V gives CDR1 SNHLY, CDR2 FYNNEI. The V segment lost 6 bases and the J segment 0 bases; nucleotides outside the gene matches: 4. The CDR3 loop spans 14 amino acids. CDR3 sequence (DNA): TGTGCCAGCAGAAGACAGGGGAGCTCCTACGAGCAGTACTTC. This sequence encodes CASRRQGSSYEQYF.